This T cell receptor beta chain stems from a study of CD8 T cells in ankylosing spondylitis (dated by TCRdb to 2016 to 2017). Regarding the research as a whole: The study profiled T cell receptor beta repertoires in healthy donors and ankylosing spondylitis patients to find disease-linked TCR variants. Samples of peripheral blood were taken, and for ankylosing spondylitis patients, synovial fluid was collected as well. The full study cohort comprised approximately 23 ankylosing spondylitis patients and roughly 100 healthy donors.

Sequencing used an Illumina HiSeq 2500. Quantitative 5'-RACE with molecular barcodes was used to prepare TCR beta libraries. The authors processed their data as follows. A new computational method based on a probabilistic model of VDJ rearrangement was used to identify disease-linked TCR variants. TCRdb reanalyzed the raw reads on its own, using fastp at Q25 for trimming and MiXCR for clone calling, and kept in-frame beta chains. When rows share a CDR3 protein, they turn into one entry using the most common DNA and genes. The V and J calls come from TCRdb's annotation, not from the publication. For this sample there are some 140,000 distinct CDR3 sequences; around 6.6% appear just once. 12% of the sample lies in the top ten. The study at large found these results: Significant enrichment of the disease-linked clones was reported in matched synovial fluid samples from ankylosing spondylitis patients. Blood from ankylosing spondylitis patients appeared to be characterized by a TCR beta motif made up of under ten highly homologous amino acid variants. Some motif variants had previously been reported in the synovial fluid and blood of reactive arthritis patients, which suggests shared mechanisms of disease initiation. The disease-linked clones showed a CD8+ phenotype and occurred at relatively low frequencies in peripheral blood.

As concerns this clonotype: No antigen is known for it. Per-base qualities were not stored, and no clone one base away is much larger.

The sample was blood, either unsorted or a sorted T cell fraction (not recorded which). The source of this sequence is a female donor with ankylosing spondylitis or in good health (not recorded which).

The CDR3 region has the sequence CAWSVHRVGEATNEKLFF. In nucleotides, the sequence is TGTGCCTGGAGTGTTCACAGGGTAGGGGAAGCAACTAATGAAAAACTGTTTTTT. This chain joins TRBV30 to TRBJ1-4; a weak D assignment points to TRBD1 (6 bases agree). Reading the germline V gene (reference sequence) gives CDR1 GTSNPN and CDR2 SVGIG. V loses 0 bases of germline sequence and J loses 0 bases, and the interval between the two ends is 17 bases. The CDR3 holds 18 amino acids from the cysteine to the phenylalanine. Only CDR3 DNA is held: 54 bases, read in frame from base 1.